This T cell receptor beta chain was captured in a study of HIV-infected children after antiretroviral therapy interruption. Study as a whole: Interruption-arm samples span weeks 0, 12, interruption end (24 or 48), and about 3 years post-study.

The treatment was: PENTA 11 planned treatment interruption arm or continuous ART arm. At least 24 weeks of at least three-drug ART, in children 2 to 15 years. Naive CD4+ CD45RA+ CD45RO- T cells were sorted from thawed PBMCs. This clonotype was recorded at least ten times. Its specificity is not known. Findings of the study overall: Naive CD4+ CDR3 sharing between time points fell after interruption began.

Germline lookup yields CDR1 SGHNT and CDR2 YENEEA. CDR3 length: 15 amino acids. V gave up 4 bases and J gave up 4 bases, with 17 bases separating them. RNA-based 3' RACE libraries used unique molecular identifiers. TCRdb reprocessed the 3' RACE reads via MiXCR and lists one record per CDR3 protein. The sample lists 40,000 to 50,000 distinct CDR3 sequences, around 4% occurring once. The genes are TRBV11-3 and TRBJ2-7, with TRBD1 as a possible D gene (5 bases). This receptor was obtained from a pool of human donors with HIV. The sample was CD45RA+ CD4+ T cells from PBMCs, pooled from several time points, taken from a donor given antiretroviral therapy, either interrupted or continuous. Subset specified: naive CD4+ CD45RA+ CD45RO- T cells. The CDR3 protein is CASSSIEDISYEQYF. The DNA of the CDR3 is TGTGCCAGCAGCTCTATAGAGGACATAAGTTACGAGCAGTACTTC.